Given below is one T cell receptor (beta chain) in context. Its target is unknown. The sample belongs to a study of OX40 agonist ivuxolimab in advanced cancers. Study at large: Earlier anti-PD-1, anti-PD-L1 or anti-CTLA-4 therapy was permitted; roughly 42% had received some. Findings and limits, study-wide: Antigen specificity was not determined for the expanded peripheral T cells. Patients with a partial response at 0.1-3.0 mg/kg had among the lowest clonal expansion.

V was clipped by 5 bases and J by 8 bases, with 16 bases between them. This CDR3 spans 14 amino acids. Germline-derived CDR1 and CDR2 are KGHSH and LQKENI. Measured with immunoSEQ multiplex PCR; TCRdb has only the in-frame clones, and not every one. In the table there are some 120,000 clones, 85% to 95% of which are singletons. The origin of this receptor is an adult with an advanced solid tumor such as melanoma, head and neck, liver or kidney cancer. This chain links TRBV18 with TRBJ1-5; D gene uncertain. Sequenced here: CD4+ or CD8+ T cells sorted from blood, sampled in a trial of the OX40 agonist ivuxolimab. CDR3 region: CASSEGIRGEPQHF. CDR3 nucleotide sequence: TGTGCCAGCTCAGAGGGCATCCGCGGGGAGCCCCAGCATTTT.